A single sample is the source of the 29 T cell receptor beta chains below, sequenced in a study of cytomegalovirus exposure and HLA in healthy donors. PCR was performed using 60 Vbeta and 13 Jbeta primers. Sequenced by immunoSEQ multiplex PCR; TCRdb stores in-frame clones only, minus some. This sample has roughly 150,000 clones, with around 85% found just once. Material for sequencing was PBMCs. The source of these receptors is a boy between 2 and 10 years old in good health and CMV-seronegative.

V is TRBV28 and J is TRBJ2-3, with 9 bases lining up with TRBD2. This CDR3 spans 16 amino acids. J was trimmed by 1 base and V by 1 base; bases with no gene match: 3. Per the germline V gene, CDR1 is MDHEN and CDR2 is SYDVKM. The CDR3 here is CASSLYAGGGTDTQYF. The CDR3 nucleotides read TGTGCCAGCAGTTTATATGCGGGGGGGGGCACAGATACGCAGTATTTT.

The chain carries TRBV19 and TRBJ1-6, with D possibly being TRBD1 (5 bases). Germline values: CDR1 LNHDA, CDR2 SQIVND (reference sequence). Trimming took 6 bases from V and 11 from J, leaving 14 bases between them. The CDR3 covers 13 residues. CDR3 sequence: CASRNLTRAPLHF. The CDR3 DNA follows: TGTGCCAGTAGGAACCTTACCAGGGCACCCCTCCACTTT. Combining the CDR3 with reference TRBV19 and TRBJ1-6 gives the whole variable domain DGGITQSPKYLFRKEGQNVTLSCEQNLNHDAMYWYRQDPGQGLRLIYYSQIVNDFQKGDIAEGYSVSREKKESFPLTVTSAQKNPTAFYLCASRNLTRAPLHFGNGTRLTVT.

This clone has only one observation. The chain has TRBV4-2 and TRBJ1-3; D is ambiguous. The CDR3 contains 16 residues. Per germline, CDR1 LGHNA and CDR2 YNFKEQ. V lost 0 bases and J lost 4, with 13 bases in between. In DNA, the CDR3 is TGTGCCAGCAGCCAAGAGGTCGCGGCGGGGGGAAACACCATATATTTT. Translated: CASSQEVAAGGNTIYF.

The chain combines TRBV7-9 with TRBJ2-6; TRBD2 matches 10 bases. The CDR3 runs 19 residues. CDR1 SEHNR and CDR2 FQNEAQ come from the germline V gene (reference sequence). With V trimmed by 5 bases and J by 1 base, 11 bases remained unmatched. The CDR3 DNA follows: TGTGCCAGCAGCCCCCCGGGTGCTAGCGGGGGTTCTGGGGCCAACGTCCTGACTTTC. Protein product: CASSPPGASGGSGANVLTF.

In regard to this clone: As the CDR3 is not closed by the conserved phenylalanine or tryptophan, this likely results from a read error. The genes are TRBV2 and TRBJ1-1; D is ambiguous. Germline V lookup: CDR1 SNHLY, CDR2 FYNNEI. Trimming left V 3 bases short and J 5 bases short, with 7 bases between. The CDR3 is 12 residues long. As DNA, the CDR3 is TGTGCCAGCAGTGAGTATGGTACTGAAGCTTTCTCT. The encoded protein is CASSEYGTEAFS.

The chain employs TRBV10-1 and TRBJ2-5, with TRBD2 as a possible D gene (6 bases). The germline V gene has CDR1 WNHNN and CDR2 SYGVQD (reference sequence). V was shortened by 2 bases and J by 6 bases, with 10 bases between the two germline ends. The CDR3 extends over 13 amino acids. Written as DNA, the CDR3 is TGCGCCAGCAGTGAGAGACTAGGGAAGACCCAGTACTTC. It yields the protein CASSERLGKTQYF.

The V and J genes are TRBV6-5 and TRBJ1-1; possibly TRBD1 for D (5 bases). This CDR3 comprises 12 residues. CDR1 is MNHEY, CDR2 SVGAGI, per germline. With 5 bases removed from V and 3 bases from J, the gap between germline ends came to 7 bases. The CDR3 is CASSGADTEAFF. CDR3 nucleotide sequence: TGTGCCAGCAGTGGGGCGGACACTGAAGCTTTCTTT.

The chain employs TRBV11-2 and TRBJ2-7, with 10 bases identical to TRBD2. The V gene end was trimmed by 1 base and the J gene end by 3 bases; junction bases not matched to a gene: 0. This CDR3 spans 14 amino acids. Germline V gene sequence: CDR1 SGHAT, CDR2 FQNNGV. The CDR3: CASSLGLAGYEQYV. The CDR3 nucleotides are TGTGCCAGCAGCTTAGGACTAGCGGGCTACGAGCAGTACGTC.

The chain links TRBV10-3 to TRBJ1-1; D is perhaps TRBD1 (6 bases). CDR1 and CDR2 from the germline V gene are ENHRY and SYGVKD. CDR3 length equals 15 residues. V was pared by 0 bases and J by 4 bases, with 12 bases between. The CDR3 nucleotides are TGTGCCATCAGTGAGTCGGAAGGGGGTATCACTGAAGCTTTCTTT. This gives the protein CAISESEGGITEAFF.

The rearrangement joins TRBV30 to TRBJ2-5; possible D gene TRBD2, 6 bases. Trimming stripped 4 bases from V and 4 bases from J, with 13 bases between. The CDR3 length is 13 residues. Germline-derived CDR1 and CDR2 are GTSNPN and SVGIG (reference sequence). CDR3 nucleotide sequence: TGTGCCTGGACCGGCGGGACTCGAGAGACCCAGTACTTC. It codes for CAWTGGTRETQYF. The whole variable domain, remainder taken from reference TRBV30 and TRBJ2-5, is SQTIHQWPATLVQPVGSPLSLECTVEGTSNPNLYWYRQAAGRGLQLLFYSVGIGQISSEVPQNLSASRPQDRQFILSSKKLLLSDSGFYLCAWTGGTRETQYFGPGTRLLVL.

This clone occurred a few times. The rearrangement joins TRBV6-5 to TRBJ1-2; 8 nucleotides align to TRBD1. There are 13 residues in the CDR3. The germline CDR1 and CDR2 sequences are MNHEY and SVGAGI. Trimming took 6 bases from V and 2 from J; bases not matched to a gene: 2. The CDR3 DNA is TGTGCCAGCAGAAGGACAGGGAACTATGGCTACACCTTC. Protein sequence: CASRRTGNYGYTF.

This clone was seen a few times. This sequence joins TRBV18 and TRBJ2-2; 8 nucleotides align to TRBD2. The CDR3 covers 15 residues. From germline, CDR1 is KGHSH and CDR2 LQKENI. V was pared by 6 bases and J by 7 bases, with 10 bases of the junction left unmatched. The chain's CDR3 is CASSRLAPEHGELFF. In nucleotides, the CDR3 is TGTGCCAGCTCCCGACTAGCGCCAGAGCACGGGGAGCTGTTTTTT. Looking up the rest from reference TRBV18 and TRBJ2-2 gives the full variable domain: NAGVMQNPRHLVRRRGQEARLRCSPMKGHSHVYWYRQLPEEGLKFMVYLQKENIIDESGMPKERFSAEFPKEGPSILRIQQVVRGDSAAYFCASSRLAPEHGELFFGEGSRLTVL.

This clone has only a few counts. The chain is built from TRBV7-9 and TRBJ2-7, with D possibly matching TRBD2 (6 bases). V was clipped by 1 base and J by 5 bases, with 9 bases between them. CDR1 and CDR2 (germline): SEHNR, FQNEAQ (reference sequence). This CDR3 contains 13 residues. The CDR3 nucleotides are TGTGCCAGCAGCTTAGATGGGGGGAACGAGCAGTACGTC. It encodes CASSLDGGNEQYV.

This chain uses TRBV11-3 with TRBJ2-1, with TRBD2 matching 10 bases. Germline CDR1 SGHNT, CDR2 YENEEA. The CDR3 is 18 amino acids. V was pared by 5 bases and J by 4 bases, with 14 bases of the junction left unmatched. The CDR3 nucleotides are TGTGCCAGCAGCCCCCGGGCTGGGAGCGGGGGGGGATACAATGAGCAGTTCTTC. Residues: CASSPRAGSGGGYNEQFF.

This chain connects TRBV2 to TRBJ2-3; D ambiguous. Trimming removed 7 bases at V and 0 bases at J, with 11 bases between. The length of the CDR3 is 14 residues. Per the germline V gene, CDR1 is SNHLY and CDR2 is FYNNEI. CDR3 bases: TGTGCCAGCAACGCGGCCGGAAGCACAGATACGCAGTATTTT. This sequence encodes CASNAAGSTDTQYF.

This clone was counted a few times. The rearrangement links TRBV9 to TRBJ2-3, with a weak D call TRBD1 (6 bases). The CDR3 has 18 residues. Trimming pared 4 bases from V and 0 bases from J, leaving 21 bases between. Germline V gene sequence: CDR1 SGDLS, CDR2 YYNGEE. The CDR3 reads CASSPQLRTRGSTDTQYF. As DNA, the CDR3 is TGTGCCAGCAGCCCTCAGTTGAGGACGAGGGGGAGCACAGATACGCAGTATTTT.

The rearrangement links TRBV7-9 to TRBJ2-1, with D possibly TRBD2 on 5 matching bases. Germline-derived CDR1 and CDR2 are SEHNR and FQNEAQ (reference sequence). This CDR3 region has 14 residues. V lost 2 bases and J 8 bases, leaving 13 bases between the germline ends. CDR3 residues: CASSLRRRSDEQFF. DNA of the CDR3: TGTGCCAGCAGCTTAAGGAGGAGAAGCGATGAGCAGTTCTTC.

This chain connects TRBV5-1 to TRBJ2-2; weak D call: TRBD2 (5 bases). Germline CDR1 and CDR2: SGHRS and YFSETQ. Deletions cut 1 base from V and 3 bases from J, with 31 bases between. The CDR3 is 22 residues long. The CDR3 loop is CASSLCSCVGGPGNPDTGELFF. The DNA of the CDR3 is TGCGCCAGCAGCTTGTGCTCGTGTGTAGGCGGACCGGGAAATCCTGACACCGGGGAGCTGTTTTTT. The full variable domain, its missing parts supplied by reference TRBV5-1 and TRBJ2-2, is KAGVTQTPRYLIKTRGQQVTLSCSPISGHRSVSWYQQTPGQGLQFLFEYFSETQRNKGNFPGRFSGRQFSNSRSEMNVSTLELGDSALYLCASSLCSCVGGPGNPDTGELFFGEGSRLTVL.

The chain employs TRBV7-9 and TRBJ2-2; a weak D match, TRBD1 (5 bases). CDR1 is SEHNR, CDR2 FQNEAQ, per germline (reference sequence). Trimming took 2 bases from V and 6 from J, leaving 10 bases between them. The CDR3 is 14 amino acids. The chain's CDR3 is CASSLRTGSGELFF. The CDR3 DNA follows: TGTGCCAGCAGCTTACGAACAGGTTCCGGGGAGCTGTTTTTT.

The CDR3 spells CASSPGQGMGRGNEQYF. CDR3 DNA sequence: TGTGCCAGCAGTCCTGGACAGGGAATGGGTCGGGGGAACGAGCAGTACTTC. The chain uses TRBV28 and TRBJ2-7, with 8 bases lining up with TRBD1. V shed 5 bases and J 5 bases; nucleotides not matched to a gene: 17. The germline V gene encodes CDR1 MDHEN and CDR2 SYDVKM. The CDR3 is 17 amino acids.

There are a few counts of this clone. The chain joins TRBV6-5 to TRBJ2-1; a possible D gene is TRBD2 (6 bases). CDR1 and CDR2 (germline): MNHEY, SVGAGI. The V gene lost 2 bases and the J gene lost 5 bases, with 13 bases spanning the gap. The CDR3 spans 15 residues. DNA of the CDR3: TGTGCCAGCAGTTACGGGCCCGGGGGTAACAATGAGCAGTTCTTC. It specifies CASSYGPGGNNEQFF.

In DNA, the CDR3 is TGTGCCAGCAGCCCAGCGGCAGGGAGGAGTGGCTACACCTTC. This sequence encodes CASSPAAGRSGYTF. V usage is TRBV7-9 and J usage is TRBJ1-2, with D maybe TRBD1 (5 bases). CDR3 length: 14 amino acids. V was trimmed by 5 bases and J by 7 bases, leaving 17 bases between them. CDR1 and CDR2 from the germline V gene are SEHNR and FQNEAQ (reference sequence).

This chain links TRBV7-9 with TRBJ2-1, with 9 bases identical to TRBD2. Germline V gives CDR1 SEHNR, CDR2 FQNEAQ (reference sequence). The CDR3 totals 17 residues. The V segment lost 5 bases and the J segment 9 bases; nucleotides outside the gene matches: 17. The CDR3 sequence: CASSPRAAGGGFGEQFF. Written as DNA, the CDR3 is TGTGCCAGCAGCCCCAGGGCAGCGGGGGGTGGCTTCGGTGAGCAGTTCTTC.

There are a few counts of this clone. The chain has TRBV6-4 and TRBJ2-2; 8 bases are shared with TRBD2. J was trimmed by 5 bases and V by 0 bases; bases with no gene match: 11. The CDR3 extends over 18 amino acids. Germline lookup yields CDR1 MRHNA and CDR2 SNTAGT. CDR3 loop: CASSDSSDPAGVTGELFF. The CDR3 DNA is TGTGCCAGCAGTGACTCGTCCGATCCAGCGGGGGTTACCGGGGAGCTGTTTTTT.

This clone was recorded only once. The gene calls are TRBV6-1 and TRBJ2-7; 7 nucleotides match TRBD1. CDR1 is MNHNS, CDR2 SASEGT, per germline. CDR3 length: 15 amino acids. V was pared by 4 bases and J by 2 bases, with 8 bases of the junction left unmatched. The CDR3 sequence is CASSVQTGPTYEQYF. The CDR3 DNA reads TGTGCCAGCAGTGTACAGACAGGGCCGACCTACGAGCAGTACTTC.

The CDR3 region is CASSVQADTGELFF. Written as DNA, the CDR3 is TGTGCCAGCAGCGTACAAGCGGACACCGGGGAGCTGTTTTTT. This chain links TRBV9 with TRBJ2-2; D is possibly TRBD2 (5 bases). Germline CDR1 is SGDLS and CDR2 is YYNGEE. CDR3 length: 14 residues. Trimming stripped 1 base from V and 3 bases from J, with 7 bases between.

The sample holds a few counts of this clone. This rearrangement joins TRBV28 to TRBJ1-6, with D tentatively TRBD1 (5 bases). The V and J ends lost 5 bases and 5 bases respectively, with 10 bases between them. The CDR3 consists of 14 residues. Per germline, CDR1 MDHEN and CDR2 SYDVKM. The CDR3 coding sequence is TGTGCCAGCAGTCCGGGACTGCATAATTCACCCCTCCACTTT. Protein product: CASSPGLHNSPLHF. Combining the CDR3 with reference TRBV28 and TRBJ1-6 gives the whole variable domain DVKVTQSSRYLVKRTGEKVFLECVQDMDHENMFWYRQDPGLGLRLIYFSYDVKMKEKGDIPEGYSVSREKKERFSLILESASTNQTSMYLCASSPGLHNSPLHFGNGTRLTVT.

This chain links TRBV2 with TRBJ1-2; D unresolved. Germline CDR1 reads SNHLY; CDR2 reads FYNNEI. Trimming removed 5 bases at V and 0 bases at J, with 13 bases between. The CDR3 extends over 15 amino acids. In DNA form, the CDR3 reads TGTGCCAGCAGTACTCCGGACGGGGCTAACTATGGCTACACCTTC. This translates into CASSTPDGANYGYTF.

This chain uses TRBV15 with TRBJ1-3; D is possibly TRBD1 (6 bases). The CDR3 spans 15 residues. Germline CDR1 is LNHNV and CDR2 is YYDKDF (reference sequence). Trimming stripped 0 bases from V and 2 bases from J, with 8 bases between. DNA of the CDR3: TGTGCCACCAGCAGAGACAGGGGCCCTGGAAACACCATATATTTT. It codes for CATSRDRGPGNTIYF.